The rows below give T cell receptor beta chains drawn from one sample of a study of OX40 agonist ivuxolimab in advanced cancers. Some clones are missing from TCRdb's copy, which holds only in-frame ones; the method was immunoSEQ multiplex PCR. The repertoire includes 45,000 to 75,000 clones, about four fifths of them detected once, and over 1.3% sits in the top ten. Material: CD4+ or CD8+ T cells sorted from blood, obtained in a trial of the OX40 agonist ivuxolimab. The receptors here all came from an adult with an advanced solid tumor such as melanoma, head and neck, liver or kidney cancer. CDR3s include the opening cysteine and the closing phenylalanine or tryptophan. Each record gives: J gene, V gene, D gene, clone size, CDR3 DNA, CDR3 protein. D genes are given only for firm matches. Clone size is stated in some rows and not others, as once, few, many or a class when expanded.

TRBJ1-6,TRBV6-5,.,.,TGTGCCAGCAGTAAGACCGGGGATAATTCACCCCTCCACTTT,CASSKTGDNSPLHF
TRBJ2-7,TRBV6-5,.,.,TGTGCCAGCAGTTTACAGTTAGGGCTAGGATACGAGCAGTACTTC,CASSLQLGLGYEQYF
TRBJ2-7,TRBV11-2,TRBD2,.,TGTGCCAGCAGCTTAGGGGGACTACGGAGATACGAGCAGTACTTC,CASSLGGLRRYEQYF
TRBJ2-5,TRBV7-6,.,.,TGTGCCAGCAGCGTGGGGCAAGAGACCCAGTACTTC,CASSVGQETQYF
TRBJ2-2,TRBV7-6,.,.,TGTGCCAGCAGCCCGGTTAACACCGGGGAGCTGTTTTTT,CASSPVNTGELFF
TRBJ1-5,TRBV10-2,.,.,TGCGCCAGTCGCCGTGGGGGAAATAGCAATCAGCCCCAGCATTTT,CASRRGGNSNQPQHF
TRBJ1-1,TRBV6-4,.,.,TGTGCCAGCATGAGGGACGGTGTCACTGAAGCTTTCTTT,CASMRDGVTEAFF
TRBJ2-1,TRBV27,.,.,TGTGCCAGCCTTCCGAGTAACTCCTACAATGAGCAGTTCTTC,CASLPSNSYNEQFF
TRBJ2-7,TRBV10-1,TRBD2,once,TGCGCCAGCAGTGATCCAGGACTAGCGGGGAGCGAGCAGTACTTC,CASSDPGLAGSEQYF
TRBJ1-1,TRBV18,.,few,TGTGCCAGCTCACCATACGTAGGTTCTGAAGCTTTCTTT,CASSPYVGSEAFF
TRBJ2-3,TRBV6-1,.,.,TGTGCCAGCAGTGTATCACAAGCGGGACATAGCACAGATACGCAGTATTTT,CASSVSQAGHSTDTQYF
TRBJ1-5,TRBV28,.,.,TGTGCCAGCAGTCCTCCCGGGACTAGGGCAAGCAATCAGCCCCAGCATTTT,CASSPPGTRASNQPQHF
TRBJ1-3,TRBV6-6,.,.,TGTGCCAGCAGTTACTCCCCCGGGACCGTTGGAAACACCATATATTTT,CASSYSPGTVGNTIYF
TRBJ2-2,TRBV7-3,TRBD2,.,TGTGCCAGCAGCGCCCGGGGGGACACCGGGGAGCTGTTTTTT,CASSARGDTGELFF
TRBJ2-6,TRBV19,.,.,TGTGCCAGTAGTACAAGCTCTGGGGCCAACGTCCTGACTTTC,CASSTSSGANVLTF
TRBJ1-6,TRBV5-1,TRBD1,.,TGCGCCAGCAGCTCACAGGGGGTTAGTAATTCACCCCTCCACTTT,CASSSQGVSNSPLHF
TRBJ2-1,TRBV11-1,TRBD2,.,TGTGCCAGCAGCCCCGGGACTATCGCCAATGAGCAGTTCTTC,CASSPGTIANEQFF
TRBJ1-2,TRBV5-6,.,.,TGTGCCAGCAGCTTACTAGGGTTGCCAGGGGCTAACTATGGCTACACCTTC,CASSLLGLPGANYGYTF
TRBJ2-7,TRBV5-5,.,.,TGTGCCAGCAGCTTAAGAACAGGGAGCTCCTACGAGCAGTACTTC,CASSLRTGSSYEQYF
TRBJ2-2,TRBV18,TRBD1,.,TGTGCCAGCTCAACCCGACAGGGAAAGGGGACCGGGGAGCTGTTTTTT,CASSTRQGKGTGELFF
TRBJ2-1,TRBV13,.,.,TGTGCCAGCAGCTTAGGCTTGAGCTCCTACAATGAGCAGTTCTTC,CASSLGLSSYNEQFF
TRBJ1-1,TRBV7-9,.,.,TGTGCCAGCAGCATCGTCGGGGGGGATGTTTTCATGAACACTGAAGCTTTCTTT,CASSIVGGDVFMNTEAFF
TRBJ2-5,TRBV5-1,TRBD2,.,TGCGCCAGCAGCAGGCTAGCGGCCCAAGAGACCCAGTACTTC,CASSRLAAQETQYF
TRBJ1-1,TRBV9,TRBD1,.,TGTGCCAGCAGCGTAGAGGGACAGGGTACTGAAGCTTTCTTT,CASSVEGQGTEAFF
TRBJ1-3,TRBV2,.,.,TGTGCCAGCCAAGAGGGATACTCTGGAAACACCATATATTTT,CASQEGYSGNTIYF
TRBJ2-1,TRBV27,.,.,TGTGCCAGCAGTTTATGGAGGGGCTATGAGCAGTTCTTC,CASSLWRGYEQFF
TRBJ2-1,TRBV5-4,TRBD1,.,TGTGCCAGCAGCTCACAATCAGGACAGGAAGGTGAGCAGTTCTTC,CASSSQSGQEGEQFF
TRBJ1-1,TRBV6-1,.,once,TGTGCCAGCAGTGACCGGCGGGTTTCATCCGACACTGAAGCTTTCTTT,CASSDRRVSSDTEAFF
TRBJ1-1,TRBV5-4,TRBD1,.,TGTGCCAGCAGGAACCGGGACAGAGGCACTGAAGCTTTCTTT,CASRNRDRGTEAFF
TRBJ1-6,TRBV5-5,.,.,TGTGCCAGCAGCCACTCGGGGAATTCAAATTCACCCCTCCACTTT,CASSHSGNSNSPLHF
TRBJ2-2,TRBV7-3,.,.,TGTGCCAGCAGCTTAAATGGAGGGGTCAACACCGGGGAGCTGTTTTTT,CASSLNGGVNTGELFF
TRBJ2-7,TRBV19,TRBD1,.,TGTGCCAGTAGTATAGACAGGGGGCTCAACGAGCAGTACTTC,CASSIDRGLNEQYF
TRBJ1-5,TRBV6-5,.,.,TGTGCCAGTGGGACGGCCTATAGCGGCAATCAGCCCCAGCATTTT,CASGTAYSGNQPQHF
TRBJ1-5,TRBV2,.,.,TGTGCCAGCAGAATGCGTAGAAACAATCAGCCCCAGCATTTT,CASRMRRNNQPQHF
TRBJ2-5,TRBV10-3,TRBD2,.,TGTGCCATCAAGCCTGGCGGGAGTTATGAGACCCAGTACTTC,CAIKPGGSYETQYF
TRBJ1-4,TRBV5-1,.,few,TGCGCCAGCAGCTTGCATGGTGAAAGAGAACTGTTTTTT,CASSLHGERELFF
TRBJ1-6,TRBV25-1,TRBD1,few,TGTGCCAGCAGTGGATACCGACAGGGCCTCCTCCACTTT,CASSGYRQGLLHF
TRBJ1-5,TRBV19,.,.,TGTGCCACCCTAGGAGGGGGGGGGACTGATCAGCCCCAGCATTTT,CATLGGGGTDQPQHF
TRBJ2-7,TRBV29-1,.,few,TGCAGCGTTGAAAATGGGCCAGGGGACGAGCAGTACTTC,CSVENGPGDEQYF
TRBJ2-7,TRBV5-1,TRBD2,.,TGCGCCAGCAGCTCCGTTGTTGGCGGGAGGGGAGGGTACTTC,CASSSVVGGRGGYF
TRBJ1-5,TRBV6-6,.,.,TGTGCCACCAATTCTGCGGGGAGAAATCAGCCCCAGCATTTT,CATNSAGRNQPQHF
TRBJ2-2,TRBV7-3,TRBD2,.,TGTGCCAGCAGCTTAAGGCCCCTAGCGGGAGGACCCAACACCGGGGAGCTGTTTTTT,CASSLRPLAGGPNTGELFF
TRBJ2-5,TRBV7-8,.,.,TGTGCCAGCAGCTTAGTTAGCGTTGGAGAGACCCAGTACTTC,CASSLVSVGETQYF
TRBJ1-5,TRBV6-4,.,.,TGTGCCAGCACCGCGAGGCCCCAGCATTTT,CASTARPQHF
TRBJ1-1,TRBV18,TRBD1,.,TGTGCCAGCTCACCCAAGACAGGGGGCAGGGACACTGAAGCTTTCTTT,CASSPKTGGRDTEAFF
TRBJ2-2,TRBV15,.,.,TGTGCCACCAGCAGACCCTCCCGGTTGGCTTCCGGGGAGCTGTTTTTT,CATSRPSRLASGELFF
TRBJ1-1,TRBV27,.,.,TGTGCCAGCAGAAAGGGCAGGTACACTGAAGCTTTCTTT,CASRKGRYTEAFF
TRBJ1-6,TRBV14,.,medium-sized,TGTGCCAGCAGCCAGTATCAGGATAATTCACCCCTCCACTTT,CASSQYQDNSPLHF
TRBJ2-1,TRBV9,.,.,TGTGCCAGCAGCGCGAGGAAGAGAGATGAGCAGTTCTTC,CASSARKRDEQFF
TRBJ1-1,TRBV6-6,.,.,TGTGCCAGCAGCCCCTTTCCGGGGAGTGAAACTGAAGCTTTCTTT,CASSPFPGSETEAFF
TRBJ1-2,TRBV28,.,.,TGTGCCAGCAGTTTTAAACTATTTGGCTACACCTTC,CASSFKLFGYTF
TRBJ1-1,TRBV5-1,.,.,TGCGCCAGCAGCGACAGGCTGGGTACTGCTGAAGCTTTCTTT,CASSDRLGTAEAFF
TRBJ1-4,TRBV18,.,.,TGTGCCAGCTCACCGGCAGGCTCTAATGAAAAACTGTTTTTT,CASSPAGSNEKLFF
TRBJ2-7,TRBV23-1,.,.,TGCGCCAGCAGTCACCTCAATTTATCCTACGAGCAGTACTTC,CASSHLNLSYEQYF
TRBJ2-7,TRBV10-3,TRBD1,once,TGTGCCATCAGTAGTCCCGGGACAGGGGGGCGCTACGAGCAGTACTTC,CAISSPGTGGRYEQYF
TRBJ2-5,TRBV12-1,.,.,TGTGCCAGCAGCTTTGGGGGACAGCGTCTTCAAGAGACCCAGTACTTC,CASSFGGQRLQETQYF
TRBJ2-7,TRBV13,TRBD2,.,TGTGCCAGCAGCTTAGGCCGGGCTAGCGGGGCCTACGAGCAGTACTTC,CASSLGRASGAYEQYF